The entry below describes one T cell receptor (beta chain). The antigen remains undetermined. TCRdb called the RT-PCR reads again in MiXCR, with one record for every CDR3 protein. The table includes 300,000 to 350,000 distinct CDR3 sequences, about 20% detected once. This record belongs to a study of response to subunit inactivated influenza vaccine. General study findings and limits: New T cells are recruited in small numbers by each seasonal influenza vaccination, according to the authors' suggestion.

CDR3 length equals 16 residues. Trimming took off 3 bases at V and 0 bases at J, with 15 bases between the two ends. Germline V gene sequence: CDR1 MNHEY, CDR2 SVGEGT. Specimen: PBMCs from blood, collected about 20 months after vaccination. V gene TRBV6-2 or TRBV6-3 combines with J gene TRBJ2-7; D ambiguous. This sequence was found in a man aged 50 to 75 who received an inactivated influenza vaccine. The CDR3 reads CASSYNFQASSYEQYF. DNA for the CDR3: TGTGCCAGCAGTTATAATTTCCAGGCGAGCTCCTACGAGCAGTACTTC.